These T cell receptor beta chains were read from a single sample in a study of beta chain features in type 1 diabetes. Sequencing used immunoSEQ multiplex PCR; TCRdb keeps in-frame clones, though not all of them. The sample records 600,000 to 700,000 clones, around 15% being singletons. Input material: naive CD4+ T cells from blood. These receptors all come from a man aged 18 to 30 with type 1 diabetes. Both conserved end residues are trimmed from each CDR3. D genes are given only for firm matches.

J gene | CDR3 length | V gene | D gene | CDR3 protein
TRBJ1-5 | 10 | TRBV5-1 | NA | ASSGGNQPQH
TRBJ1-4 | 15 | TRBV27 | NA | ASSLGRVGVANEKLF
TRBJ1-5 | 13 | TRBV7-2 | NA | ASSLVGDSNQPQH
TRBJ1-2 | 10 | TRBV28 | TRBD1 | ASKTGEWSYT
TRBJ1-4 | 11 | TRBV29-1 | NA | SVGGGSREKLF
TRBJ2-3 | 13 | TRBV5-1 | NA | ASSSDGQSTDTQY
TRBJ2-7 | 11 | TRBV10-3 | TRBD1 | AISSGTENEQY
TRBJ2-1 | 11 | TRBV5-1 | NA | ASSLVLDNEPF
TRBJ1-2 | 14 | TRBV5-4 | NA | ASSWDVPGPNYGYT
TRBJ1-5 | 15 | TRBV21-1 | NA | ASSASGTESCNQPQH
TRBJ2-5 | 12 | TRBV18 | NA | ASSPTFTQETQY
TRBJ1-1 | 12 | TRBV27 | NA | ASSTGGPDTEAF
TRBJ1-2 | 14 | TRBV7-9 | TRBD1 | ASSLWADRVRYGYT
TRBJ2-1 | 12 | TRBV5-1 | NA | ASSSRRGGHEQF
TRBJ2-3 | 14 | TRBV6-1 | NA | ASSERSRGPGDTQY
TRBJ2-2 | 16 | TRBV5-8 | NA | ASSLVLSGPPNTGELF
TRBJ2-7 | 10 | TRBV10-3 | NA | AISESGIEQY
TRBJ2-2 | 11 | TRBV5-4 | NA | ASSPSNTGELF
TRBJ1-4 | 14 | TRBV5-4 | NA | ASSPAGATTNEKLF
TRBJ2-7 | 10 | TRBV7-8 | NA | ASSRTNYEQY
TRBJ1-5 | 11 | TRBV2 | NA | ASSVRYNQPQH
TRBJ2-6 | 12 | TRBV29-1 | NA | SVESDSGANVLT
TRBJ2-5 | 11 | TRBV10-3 | NA | AIKQTPQETQY
TRBJ2-5 | 10 | TRBV5-6 | NA | ASSLRGETQY
TRBJ2-5 | 11 | TRBV4-1 | NA | ASSQGGVKAQY
TRBJ1-2 | 10 | TRBV5-1 | NA | ASSLKNYGYT
TRBJ2-2 | 13 | TRBV7-2 | NA | ASRLNRVDTGELF
TRBJ1-1 | 9 | TRBV6-6 | NA | ASSPNTEAF
TRBJ2-3 | 12 | TRBV15 | NA | ATSRDRGTDTQY
TRBJ2-7 | 13 | TRBV18 | TRBD1 | ASSPGTGGEYEQY
TRBJ2-1 | 10 | TRBV19 | NA | ASSIGSNEQF
TRBJ2-5 | 13 | TRBV5-4 | TRBD2 | ASSLSSGVQETQY
TRBJ2-3 | 10 | TRBV2 | NA | ASMLASDTQY
TRBJ1-5 | 11 | TRBV6-5 | NA | ASRSKQDQPQH
TRBJ2-3 | 15 | TRBV4-1 | TRBD2 | ASSPFPGLVETDTQY
TRBJ2-5 | 13 | TRBV5-4 | TRBD2 | ASSPSGRGQETQY